The 3 T cell receptor beta chains given below trace back to one sample, sequenced in a study of blood T cell repertoires in COVID-19. Only in-frame clones appear in the TCRdb table, and some are missing; sequencing was by immunoSEQ multiplex PCR. The data contain 410,000 or so clones, roughly 90% of them seen just once; the ten biggest clones take up 1.5% to 1.8%. Material for sequencing was peripheral blood. The receptors shown here come from a middle-aged woman with COVID-19, enrolled during active disease.

The genes are TRBV2 and TRBJ1-6; 7 bases map to TRBD1. Germline V gene data show CDR1 as SNHLY and CDR2 as FYNNEI. The CDR3 is 15 amino acids. The junction had 9 bases not matched to a gene; V was cut back by 7 bases and J by 6 bases. CDR3 nucleotide sequence: TGTGCCAGCAATCCCCCGGGACAGTCTAATTCACCCCTCCACTTT. Its protein product is CASNPPGQSNSPLHF.

A few counts support this clone. This rearrangement joins TRBV6-5 to TRBJ1-1; D possibly corresponds to TRBD1 (5 bases). The CDR3 is 12 residues long. The germline V and J ends were trimmed by 0 bases and 11 bases, with 10 bases remaining between them. Germline V gene lookup returns CDR1 MNHEY and CDR2 SVGAGI. The CDR3 sequence: CASSYSKEGAFF. DNA for the CDR3: TGTGCCAGCAGTTACTCGAAGGAGGGGGCTTTCTTT.

V usage is TRBV12-5 and J usage is TRBJ1-5; D might be TRBD1 (6 bases). Germline-derived CDR1 and CDR2 are LGHNT and FRNRAP. This CDR3 has 18 amino acids. V lost 1 base and J 5 bases, leaving 21 bases between the germline ends. The CDR3 sequence is CASGLATLTGVGYQPQHF. The CDR3, as DNA: TGTGCTAGTGGTTTGGCTACCTTGACAGGAGTTGGATATCAGCCCCAGCATTTT.